What follows are 30 T cell receptor beta chains derived from one specimen sequenced in a study of a mutant IDH1 vaccine in newly diagnosed glioma. Time point noted: baseline, week 1 (first vaccination visit). Treatment in this sample: pre-vaccination baseline after standard-of-care therapy. Some clones are missing from TCRdb's copy, which holds only in-frame ones; the method was immunoSEQ multiplex PCR. The profile shows tens of thousands of clones, more than 90% of them singletons. Sequencing used PBMCs, obtained from a glioma patient treated with radiotherapy, temozolomide or both. These receptors were collected from a man aged 45-65 years with glioma.

J is TRBJ1-1 and V is TRBV4-3; possible D gene TRBD1, 5 bases. The germline gives CDR1 LGHNA, CDR2 YSLEER. The CDR3 covers 16 residues. With 3 bases removed from V and 7 bases from J, the gap between germline ends came to 21 bases. The CDR3 region is CASSHMSGGGELEAFF. CDR3 in DNA: TGCGCCAGCAGCCACATGAGCGGGGGAGGAGAACTTGAAGCTTTCTTT.

The J gene is TRBJ2-3, the V gene TRBV5-1, with 10 bases identical to TRBD2. The trim removed 3 bases at V and 2 bases at J, leaving 6 bases unmatched. CDR3 length: 16 residues. Germline V gene sequence: CDR1 SGHRS, CDR2 YFSETQ. This CDR3 reads CASSSGTSADTDTQYF. CDR3 coding DNA: TGCGCCAGCAGCTCGGGGACTAGCGCGGACACAGATACGCAGTATTTT.

The chain combines TRBV7-9 with TRBJ2-5; D is perhaps TRBD1 (5 bases). This CDR3 is 14 amino acids long. CDR1 is SEHNR and CDR2 is FQNEAQ in the germline V gene (reference sequence). V lost 1 base and J 5 bases, leaving 11 bases between the germline ends. CDR3 in amino acids: CASSLEGQGETQYF. CDR3 sequence (DNA): TGTGCCAGCAGCTTAGAGGGGCAAGGGGAGACCCAGTACTTC.

The chain uses TRBV5-1 and TRBJ2-3; maybe TRBD2 (5 bases). The CDR3 length is 17 residues. Per germline, CDR1 SGHRS and CDR2 YFSETQ. V was trimmed by 0 bases and J by 5 bases, leaving 19 bases between them. The CDR3 sequence is CASSLGNSGYRGDTQYF. CDR3 DNA: TGCGCCAGCAGCTTGGGAAATTCGGGATATCGGGGAGATACGCAGTATTTT. The whole variable domain, remainder taken from reference TRBV5-1 and TRBJ2-3, is KAGVTQTPRYLIKTRGQQVTLSCSPISGHRSVSWYQQTPGQGLQFLFEYFSETQRNKGNFPGRFSGRQFSNSRSEMNVSTLELGDSALYLCASSLGNSGYRGDTQYFGPGTRLTVL.

The J gene is TRBJ1-2, the V gene TRBV5-6; a weak D match, TRBD1 (6 bases). Trimming took off 4 bases at V and 8 bases at J, with 18 bases between the two ends. This CDR3 comprises 14 residues. CDR1 is SGHDT and CDR2 is YYEEEE in the germline V gene. The CDR3 bases are TGTGCCAGCAGCCTGGGTACAGGGATGGGGGGCTACACCTTC. Its translation is CASSLGTGMGGYTF.

This clone was seen a single time. V is TRBV29-1 and J is TRBJ2-7; D perhaps matches TRBD1 (6 bases). The CDR3 totals 10 residues. V was trimmed by 6 bases and J by 9 bases, leaving 12 bases between them. Germline V gene data show CDR1 as SQVTM and CDR2 as ANQGSEA. In DNA form, the CDR3 reads TGCAGCGTACTCAGGGGTTCGCAGTACTTC. Protein sequence: CSVLRGSQYF.

This chain connects TRBV27 to TRBJ2-2; a possible D gene is TRBD1 (5 bases). Germline-derived CDR1 and CDR2 are MNHEY and SMNVEV (reference sequence). Trimming stripped 2 bases from V and 2 bases from J, with 9 bases between. CDR3 size: 15 residues. DNA for the CDR3: TGTGCCAGCAGTTTAAAAGGGGCAAACACCGGGGAGCTGTTTTTT. It codes for CASSLKGANTGELFF.

The genes are TRBV6-5 and TRBJ1-3; D is possibly TRBD1 (6 bases). Germline CDR1 and CDR2: MNHEY and SVGAGI. There are 15 residues in the CDR3. V dropped 5 bases and J dropped 8 bases, with 19 bases sitting between them. CDR3 loop: CASSPLGASVDTIYF. CDR3 nucleotides: TGTGCCAGCAGTCCCCTGGGGGCTTCCGTGGACACCATATATTTT.

The rearrangement uses TRBV5-1 and TRBJ2-7; 7 nucleotides line up with TRBD1. Per the germline V gene, CDR1 is SGHRS and CDR2 is YFSETQ. Trimming at V came to 0 bases and at J to 7 bases, leaving 10 bases not matched to a gene. This CDR3 is built from 15 residues. CDR3 residues: CASSLGKQGRGEQYF. Here the CDR3 DNA reads TGCGCCAGCAGCTTGGGAAAACAGGGGCGAGGGGAGCAGTACTTC.

V and J are TRBV7-8 and TRBJ1-5; no clear D. The CDR3 extends over 15 amino acids. Germline CDR1 reads SGHVS; CDR2 reads FQNEAQ. V dropped 0 bases and J dropped 0 bases, with 6 bases sitting between them. The CDR3 nucleotides are TGTGCCAGCAGCTTAGCAGGAGATAGCAATCAGCCCCAGCATTTT. Translated, it gives CASSLAGDSNQPQHF.

V and J are TRBV7-6 and TRBJ1-5; no reliable D call. Germline V lookup: CDR1 SGHVS, CDR2 FNYEAQ. The CDR3 is 17 amino acids. V was shortened by 1 base and J by 2 bases, with 15 bases between the two germline ends. The CDR3 DNA reads as TGTGCCAGCAGCTTAGGGGGTAGAATGTACGGCAATCAGCCCCAGCATTTT. This codes for CASSLGGRMYGNQPQHF.

V gene TRBV27 combines with J gene TRBJ1-1, with TRBD1 matching 9 bases. Germline V gene data show CDR1 as MNHEY and CDR2 as SMNVEV (reference sequence). V was clipped by 6 bases and J by 3 bases; unmatched bases: 5. This CDR3 contains 14 residues. CDR3 bases: TGTGCCAGCAGACCCGGGACAGGGCACACTGAAGCTTTCTTT. It specifies CASRPGTGHTEAFF.

The gene calls are TRBV6-6 and TRBJ1-2; D gene ambiguous. Trimming removed 4 bases from V and 7 bases from J, with 13 bases in between. This CDR3 comprises 13 residues. The germline V gene encodes CDR1 MNHNY and CDR2 SVGAGI (reference sequence). CDR3 nucleotides: TGTGCCAGCAGTTCCCCTAGCGGGCTTGGCTACACCTTC. Amino acid sequence: CASSSPSGLGYTF.

A single count supports this clone. The rearrangement joins TRBV9 to TRBJ1-2, with 9 bases matching TRBD1. Germline CDR1 is SGDLS and CDR2 is YYNGEE. Losses at the gene ends were 3 bases for V and 5 bases for J; bases not matched to a gene: 11. The CDR3 is 16 amino acids. The CDR3 DNA is TGTGCCAGCAGCGGAGTGAGACAGGGGGTGATATATGGCTACACCTTC. Translation gives CASSGVRQGVIYGYTF.

This sequence joins TRBV27 and TRBJ2-1, with a weak D call TRBD2 (6 bases). The V end lost 4 bases, the J end lost 3 bases, and 13 bases lay between the germline ends. This CDR3 spans 15 amino acids. Germline assignment: CDR1 MNHEY and CDR2 SMNVEV (reference sequence). CDR3 DNA sequence: TGTGCCAGCAGTTCCCGGGACTGGCTCTACAATGAGCAGTTCTTC. This encodes CASSSRDWLYNEQFF.

The chain links TRBV6-5 to TRBJ1-2, with 8 bases identical to TRBD1. The CDR3 runs 14 residues. CDR1 is MNHEY and CDR2 is SVGAGI in the germline V gene. Unmatched junction bases numbered 12, after V lost 5 bases and J lost 10 bases. CDR3 loop: CASSQSRQGKVYTF. The CDR3 DNA sequence: TGTGCCAGCAGTCAATCGAGACAGGGGAAGGTCTACACCTTC.

This chain connects TRBV30 to TRBJ2-5; tentative D call: TRBD1 (5 bases). The CDR3 extends over 13 amino acids. Germline V gene data show CDR1 as GTSNPN and CDR2 as SVGIG (reference sequence). The ends were cut back, 2 bases at V and 9 bases at J, with 16 bases in the middle. The CDR3 DNA reads as TGTGCCTGGAGTAAGACAGAAGTCGTGTCCCAGTACTTC. Its protein product is CAWSKTEVVSQYF.

The chain couples TRBV27 to TRBJ1-5, with TRBD1 matching over 10 bases. Germline V gene lookup returns CDR1 MNHEY and CDR2 SMNVEV (reference sequence). J lost 14 bases, V lost 6 bases, and 13 bases had no gene match. The CDR3 contains 14 residues. The CDR3 loop reads CASSLDRGHGTKHF. Here the CDR3 DNA reads TGTGCCAGCAGCCTAGACAGGGGGCACGGGACGAAGCATTTT.

This chain joins TRBV7-8 and TRBJ2-7; D possibly corresponds to TRBD2 (7 bases). The CDR3 length is 14 residues. V was trimmed by 2 bases and J by 3 bases, leaving 11 bases between them. The V gene's germline CDR1 is SGHVS and CDR2 FQNEAQ. The CDR3 region is CASSLKGGGYEQYF. The CDR3 DNA reads as TGTGCCAGCAGCTTAAAGGGAGGGGGCTACGAGCAGTACTTC. Full variable domain (missing parts from reference TRBV7-8 and TRBJ2-7): GAGVSQSPRYKVAKRGQDVALRCDPISGHVSLFWYQQALGQGPEFLTYFQNEAQLDKSGLPSDRFFAERPEGSVSTLKIQRTQQEDSAVYLCASSLKGGGYEQYFGPGTRLTVT.

The chain combines TRBV6-6 with TRBJ1-1; 10 nucleotides align to TRBD1. The germline gives CDR1 MNHNY, CDR2 SVGAGI (reference sequence). The CDR3 length is 13 residues. V lost 5 bases, J lost 6 bases, and 3 bases stayed unmatched. CDR3 coding DNA: TGTGCCAGCAGTGACAGGGGGCGAGCTGAAGCTTTCTTT. Encoded protein: CASSDRGRAEAFF.

The chain recombines TRBV5-1 with TRBJ1-6; no clear D gene. Trimming stripped 0 bases from V and 7 bases from J, with 11 bases between. Per germline, CDR1 SGHRS and CDR2 YFSETQ. This CDR3 spans 15 amino acids. The CDR3 DNA sequence: TGCGCCAGCAGCTTGGCGGAGACGATGAATTCACCCCTCCACTTT. Translation: CASSLAETMNSPLHF.

The chain uses TRBV2 and TRBJ2-7, with TRBD2 matching over 13 bases. V was pared by 6 bases and J by 4 bases, with 9 bases of the junction left unmatched. Germline values: CDR1 SNHLY, CDR2 FYNNEI. The CDR3 runs 16 residues. The CDR3 DNA is TGTGCCAGCAGGGGGGACCGACTAGCGGGAGGATACGAGCAGTACTTC. It codes for CASRGDRLAGGYEQYF. Together with reference TRBV2 and TRBJ2-7, the CDR3 gives the full variable domain: EPEVTQTPSHQVTQMGQEVILRCVPISNHLYFYWYRQILGQKVEFLVSFYNNEISEKSEIFDDQFSVERPDGSNFTLKIRSTKLEDSAMYFCASRGDRLAGGYEQYFGPGTRLTVT.

This chain joins TRBV2 and TRBJ1-1; maybe TRBD1 (5 bases). The CDR3 is 15 amino acids. Germline V lookup: CDR1 SNHLY, CDR2 FYNNEI. V dropped 4 bases and J dropped 1 base, with 13 bases sitting between them. This CDR3 reads CASSGIPRGNTEAFF. The CDR3 DNA reads TGTGCCAGCAGTGGGATTCCGAGGGGGAACACTGAAGCTTTCTTT.

A word on this clone: Other DNA sequences in the same sample also yield this CDR3. The chain combines TRBV19 with TRBJ1-5, with no clear D. There are 13 residues in the CDR3. V lost 4 bases, J lost 4 bases, and 8 bases lay in between. Germline CDR1 LNHDA, CDR2 SQIVND (reference sequence). The CDR3 sequence: CASSTRFNQPQHF. The CDR3, as DNA: TGTGCCAGTAGTACTAGATTTAATCAGCCCCAGCATTTT. The whole variable domain, filled in from reference TRBV19 and TRBJ1-5, reads DGGITQSPKYLFRKEGQNVTLSCEQNLNHDAMYWYRQDPGQGLRLIYYSQIVNDFQKGDIAEGYSVSREKKESFPLTVTSAQKNPTAFYLCASSTRFNQPQHFGDGTRLSIL.

The genes are TRBV6-1 and TRBJ1-1; possibly TRBD1 for D (5 bases). Germline V CDR1 and CDR2: MNHNS, SASEGT. This CDR3 is 14 amino acids long. Deletions cut 7 bases from V and 2 bases from J, with 14 bases between. CDR3 sequence: CASTAGGLNTEAFF. The CDR3 coding sequence is TGTGCCAGCACCGCTGGGGGTCTCAACACTGAAGCTTTCTTT.

This clone was seen a handful of times. This rearrangement joins TRBV5-1 to TRBJ2-3, with 7 bases identical to TRBD1. CDR1 and CDR2 (germline): SGHRS, YFSETQ. The CDR3 contains 11 residues. The ends lost 6 bases at V and 7 bases at J; junction bases unmatched: 2. CDR3 DNA: TGCGCCAGCACACAGGGGCATACGCAGTATTTT. It is translated as CASTQGHTQYF.

The CDR3 reads CASSLQGGLTKNIQYF. The CDR3 DNA is TGTGCCAGCAGCTTACAGGGGGGGCTAACCAAAAACATTCAGTACTTC. The chain joins TRBV7-2 to TRBJ2-4; D is perhaps TRBD1 or TRBD2 (7 bases each). The CDR3 consists of 16 residues. V dropped 2 bases and J dropped 2 bases, with 13 bases sitting between them. Germline V CDR1 and CDR2: SGHTA, FQGNSA.

The V call is TRBV30, the J call TRBJ2-7, with D possibly being TRBD2 (6 bases). The V gene lost 3 bases and the J gene lost 3 bases, with 9 bases spanning the gap. CDR1 is GTSNPN and CDR2 is SVGIG in the germline V gene (reference sequence). This CDR3 is 12 amino acids long. The CDR3, as DNA: TGTGCCTGGAGCACGGAGGGCTACGAGCAGTACTTC. As protein: CAWSTEGYEQYF.

This rearrangement joins TRBV6-1 to TRBJ2-7; unclear D gene. This CDR3 is 12 amino acids long. Germline CDR1 MNHNS, CDR2 SASEGT. V lost 3 bases and J lost 5, with 8 bases in between. This CDR3 is CASSEAPNEQYF. The CDR3, as DNA: TGTGCCAGCAGTGAGGCCCCCAACGAGCAGTACTTC.

The count of this clone is one. The chain joins TRBV4-3 to TRBJ1-2, with 7 positions matching TRBD1. V shed 0 bases, J shed 8 bases, and the junction held 9 bases outside the gene matches. The germline gives CDR1 LGHNA, CDR2 YSLEER. This CDR3 spans 15 amino acids. The CDR3 DNA reads as TGCGCCAGCAGCCAAGATCAGTACAGGGGAGGGGGCTACACCTTC. It encodes CASSQDQYRGGGYTF.